This paragraph covers one T cell receptor beta chain sequence. The sample originates from a study of blood T cell repertoires in COVID-19. About the study: From the United States, Italy and Spain came samples of acute and convalescent COVID-19. Sample material is recorded as cDNA or gDNA derived from T cells, B-cell-depleted T cells, or PBMCs.

In the original processing: Estimation of nucleated cell counts was performed using reference gene primer amplification. Using immunoSEQ multiplex PCR, the repertoire was profiled, and TCRdb retains in-frame clones only, with some absent. That table is the source of V, J and clone size, and D and trimming were worked out from the DNA. The table shows 110,000 to 150,000 clones, with 85% occurring only once. Germline-derived CDR1 and CDR2 are SEHNR and FQNEAQ (reference sequence). The length of the CDR3 is 13 residues. Trimming cost V 5 bases and J 0 bases, with 6 bases left between them. This clonotype was obtained from a man in his fifties with acute or convalescent COVID-19. The rearrangement uses TRBV7-9 and TRBJ2-3, with D unresolved. The sequenced material came from peripheral blood. CDR3 loop: CASSAGSTDTQYF. CDR3 nucleotide sequence: TGTGCCAGCAGCGCAGGTAGCACAGATACGCAGTATTTT.